Shown below are 10 T cell receptor beta chains from a single sample sequenced in a study of control samples from healthy donors and cancer patients. The method was immunoSEQ multiplex PCR; TCRdb's version includes in-frame clones alone and lacks a portion of them. This table has 90,000 or so clones, around 81% appearing once. Sequenced sample: blood. The receptors were gathered from a man aged 25-40 years in good health.

The chain is built from TRBV12-3 or TRBV12-4 and TRBJ2-3; no clear D gene. V was shortened by 6 bases and J by 2 bases, with 9 bases between the two germline ends. This CDR3 has 13 residues. The CDR3 DNA reads as TGTGCCAGCAGCCCGGTCCACACAGATACGCAGTATTTT. This translates into CASSPVHTDTQYF.

The rearrangement links TRBV11-1 to TRBJ1-2; no clear D gene. This CDR3 contains 13 residues. V was shortened by 6 bases and J by 0 bases, with 8 bases between the two germline ends. Germline V gives CDR1 SGHAT, CDR2 FQDESV (reference sequence). The CDR3 DNA sequence: TGTGCCAGCAGGGGAGAAGCTAACTATGGCTACACCTTC. The encoded protein is CASRGEANYGYTF.

CDR3 region: CASSLRVGLYEQYF. In DNA, the CDR3 is TGTGCCAGCAGTCTTAGGGTGGGTTTGTACGAGCAGTACTTC. The gene calls are TRBV6-5 and TRBJ2-7; D gene ambiguous. CDR1 and CDR2 (germline): MNHEY, SVGAGI. CDR3 size: 14 residues. The germline V and J ends were trimmed by 5 bases and 4 bases, with 15 bases remaining between them.

The chain has TRBV12-3 or TRBV12-4 and TRBJ1-5; the D is unclear. The CDR3 spans 13 residues. Trimming shortened V by 4 bases and J by 5 bases, and 9 bases separated the two germline ends. The CDR3 coding sequence is TGTGCCAGCAGTTGGCAGGCCTATCAGCCCCAGCATTTT. The encoded protein is CASSWQAYQPQHF.

The chain recombines TRBV27 with TRBJ2-2; D is uncertain. CDR3 length: 13 residues. From germline, CDR1 is MNHEY and CDR2 SMNVEV (reference sequence). Between the trimmed V and J ends, which lost 10 bases and 4 bases, there was a span of 13 bases. The CDR3 DNA sequence: TGTGCCACCCAAGAAACATCCACCGGGGAGCTGTTTTTT. It is translated as CATQETSTGELFF.

The genes are TRBV10-2 and TRBJ2-1; D call uncertain. Trimming cost V 3 bases and J 4 bases, with 7 bases left between them. The germline V gene has CDR1 WSHSY and CDR2 SAAADI. The length of the CDR3 is 13 residues. CDR3 DNA: TGCGCCAGCAGTGATGACGCTTACAATGAGCAGTTCTTC. It yields the protein CASSDDAYNEQFF.

This clone was counted only a few times. This chain joins TRBV19 and TRBJ2-4; tentative D call: TRBD1 (6 bases). CDR3 length: 17 residues. Looked up from germline, CDR1 is LNHDA and CDR2 is SQIVND (reference sequence). V gave up 3 bases and J gave up 9 bases, with 24 bases separating them. For the CDR3, the DNA is TGTGCCAGTAGTATCAAGGCTACTTGGGGGCCCCAAGGCATTCAGTACTTC. This gives the protein CASSIKATWGPQGIQYF.

The CDR3 spells CASSLGGEAFF. The CDR3 DNA follows: TGTGCCAGCAGCTTGGGGGGCGAGGCTTTCTTT. The chain couples TRBV5-6 to TRBJ1-1; D might be TRBD1 (5 bases). CDR1 and CDR2 (germline): SGHDT, YYEEEE. The CDR3 sequence is 11 residues long. V was clipped by 0 bases and J by 11 bases, with 8 bases between them.

CDR3 sequence reads: CASGMTALNYGYTF. The CDR3, as DNA: TGCGCCAGCGGAATGACAGCCCTTAACTATGGCTACACCTTC. The V call is TRBV10-2, the J call TRBJ1-2; TRBD1 is a possible D gene (5 bases). Germline values: CDR1 WSHSY, CDR2 SAAADI. The CDR3 has 14 amino acids. The V end lost 8 bases, the J end lost 1 base, and 14 bases lay between the germline ends.

The chain uses TRBV2 and TRBJ2-1, with TRBD2 matching 14 bases. Looked up from germline, CDR1 is SNHLY and CDR2 is FYNNEI. With 4 bases clipped from V and 14 bases from J, the junction kept 16 bases outside the gene matches. The CDR3 has 17 residues. In nucleotides, the CDR3 is TGTGCCAGCAGTGTAAACCCTATGACTAGCGGGGGGGCTACGAAGTTCTTC. The encoded protein is CASSVNPMTSGGATKFF.